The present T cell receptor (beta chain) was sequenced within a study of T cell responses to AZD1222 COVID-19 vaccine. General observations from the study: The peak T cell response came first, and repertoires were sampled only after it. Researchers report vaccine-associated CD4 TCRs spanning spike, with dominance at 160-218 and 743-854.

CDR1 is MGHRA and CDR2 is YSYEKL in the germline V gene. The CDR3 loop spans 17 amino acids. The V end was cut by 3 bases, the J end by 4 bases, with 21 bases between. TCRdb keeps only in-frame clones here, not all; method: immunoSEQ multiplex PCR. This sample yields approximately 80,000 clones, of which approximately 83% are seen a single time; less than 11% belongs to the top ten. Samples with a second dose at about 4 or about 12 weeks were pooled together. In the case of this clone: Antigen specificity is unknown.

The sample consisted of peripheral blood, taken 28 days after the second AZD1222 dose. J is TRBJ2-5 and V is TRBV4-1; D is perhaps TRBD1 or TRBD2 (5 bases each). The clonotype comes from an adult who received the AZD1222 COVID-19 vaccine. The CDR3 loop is CASSQLPGPGPGETQYF. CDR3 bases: TGCGCCAGCAGCCAGCTACCGGGACCCGGCCCGGGAGAGACCCAGTACTTC.